The clone carrying this T cell receptor (beta chain) showed up just once. The data stem from a study of blood T cell repertoires in COVID-19. Overall study: PBMCs, B-cell-depleted T cells, or T cells provided the cDNA or gDNA that made up the material.

Data came from immunoSEQ multiplex PCR; TCRdb stores just in-frame clones and leaves some out. This sample yields 350,000 to 450,000 clones, of which 80% to 90% are seen a single time; approximately 2.4% belongs to the top ten. From germline, CDR1 is SEHNR and CDR2 FQNEAQ (reference sequence). Trimming took 1 base from V and 4 from J, leaving 5 bases between them. This CDR3 has 12 residues. Seattle enrolled patients during active infection and tracked them longitudinally. This TCR derives from an older woman with COVID-19, enrolled during active disease. The sequencing sample was made of peripheral blood. The chain is built from TRBV7-9 and TRBJ2-7; no firm D call. The CDR3 protein is CASSLGQYEQYF. CDR3 bases: TGTGCCAGCAGCTTAGGCCAGTACGAGCAGTACTTC.